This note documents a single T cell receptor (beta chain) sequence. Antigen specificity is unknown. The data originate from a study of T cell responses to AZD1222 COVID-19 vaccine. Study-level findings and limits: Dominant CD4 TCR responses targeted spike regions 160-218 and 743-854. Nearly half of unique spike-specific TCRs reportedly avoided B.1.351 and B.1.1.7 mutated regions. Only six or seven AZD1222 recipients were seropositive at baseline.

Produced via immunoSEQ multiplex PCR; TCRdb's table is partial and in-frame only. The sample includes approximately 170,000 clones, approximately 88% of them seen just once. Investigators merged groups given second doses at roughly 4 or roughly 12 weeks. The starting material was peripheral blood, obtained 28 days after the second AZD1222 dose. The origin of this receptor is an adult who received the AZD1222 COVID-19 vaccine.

Written as DNA, the CDR3 is TGTGCCAGTAGTCCGGACTTACCGAGCACTGAAGCTTTCTTT. Amino acids: CASSPDLPSTEAFF. The chain is built from TRBV19 and TRBJ1-1; D call uncertain. With 5 bases removed from V and 4 bases from J, the gap between germline ends came to 14 bases. CDR1 and CDR2 (germline): LNHDA, SQIVND (reference sequence). This CDR3 contains 14 residues.